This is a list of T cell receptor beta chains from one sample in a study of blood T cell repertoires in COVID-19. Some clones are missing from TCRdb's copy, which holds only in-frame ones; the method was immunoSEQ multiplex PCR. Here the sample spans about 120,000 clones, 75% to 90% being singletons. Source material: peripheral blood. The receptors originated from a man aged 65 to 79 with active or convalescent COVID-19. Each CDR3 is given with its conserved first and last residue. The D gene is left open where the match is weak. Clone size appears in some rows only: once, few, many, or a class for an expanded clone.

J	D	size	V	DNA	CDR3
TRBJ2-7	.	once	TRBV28	TGTGCCAGCACAGCGTACCCCTACGAGCAGTACTTC	CASTAYPYEQYF
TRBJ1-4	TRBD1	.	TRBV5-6	TGTGCCAGCAGAGGAAGGGGGCTTGAAAAACTGTTTTTT	CASRGRGLEKLFF
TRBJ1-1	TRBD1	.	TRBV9	TGTGCCAGCAGCCCGTGGACAGGTATTGAAGCTTTCTTT	CASSPWTGIEAFF
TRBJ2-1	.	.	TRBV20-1	TGCAGTGCTAGTCCTATCCGGGGAATCGTCAATGAGCAGTTCTTC	CSASPIRGIVNEQFF
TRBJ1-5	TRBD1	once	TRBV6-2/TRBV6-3	TGTGCCAGCAGTTACGGGACAGGGGGCAATCAGCCCCAGCATTTT	CASSYGTGGNQPQHF
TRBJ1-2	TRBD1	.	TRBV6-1	TGTGCCAGCAGTGATGGGGGACAGGTCAACTATGGCTACACCTTC	CASSDGGQVNYGYTF
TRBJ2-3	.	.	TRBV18	TGTGCCAGCTCACCACGAGAAGCAGATACGCAGTATTTT	CASSPREADTQYF
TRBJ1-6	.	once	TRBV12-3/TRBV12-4	TGTGCTTCCCGGAGCTCCTATAATTCACCCCTCCACTTT	CASRSSYNSPLHF
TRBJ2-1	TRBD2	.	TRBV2	TGTGCCAGCACCGTAAGGACTAGCGGAGCTAATGAGCAGTTCTTC	CASTVRTSGANEQFF
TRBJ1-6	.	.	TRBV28	TGTGCCAGCAGCCCCGGCGGCCTAAGGATGTCACCCCTCCACTTT	CASSPGGLRMSPLHF
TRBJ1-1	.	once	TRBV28	TGTGCCAGCAGCCAACAGGGTGCGAACACTGAAGCTTTCTTT	CASSQQGANTEAFF
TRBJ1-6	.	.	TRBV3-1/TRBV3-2	TGTGCCAGCAGAGTTTCAGAAAATTCACCCCTCCACTTT	CASRVSENSPLHF
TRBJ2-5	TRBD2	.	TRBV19	TGTGCCACCGGGGTGGGACTAGCGGAGACCCAGTACTTC	CATGVGLAETQYF
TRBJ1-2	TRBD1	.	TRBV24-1	TGTGCCACCAGTGAGTCAGGGGGCGCAAGGTATGGCTACACCTTC	CATSESGGARYGYTF
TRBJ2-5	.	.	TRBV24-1	TGTGCCACCAGTGGCCAGGGAATGGAGACCCAGTACTTC	CATSGQGMETQYF
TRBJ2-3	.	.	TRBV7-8	TGTGCCAGCAGTTCAGGGGCACCCCAAAGCACAGATACGCAGTATTTT	CASSSGAPQSTDTQYF
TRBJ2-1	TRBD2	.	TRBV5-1	TGCGCCAGCAGCTTGGTGAGCCTAGCGGGAGTTAAAAGCTCCTACAATGAGCAGTTCTTC	CASSLVSLAGVKSSYNEQFF
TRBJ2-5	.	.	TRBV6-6	TGTGCCAGCAGTGGGAAGGGGTACGGCCAAGAGACCCAGTACTTC	CASSGKGYGQETQYF